This T cell receptor (beta chain) comes out of a study of blood T cell repertoires in COVID-19. Study at large: Acute and convalescent COVID-19 samples came from the United States, Italy and Spain. T cells, B-cell-depleted T cells, or PBMCs supplied cDNA or gDNA.

CDR1 and CDR2 from the germline V gene are LGHNA and YSLEER. This CDR3 has 17 amino acids. The V gene lost 1 base and the J gene lost 1 base, with 15 bases spanning the gap. Original data processing: Reference gene primers were amplified, and this amplification served to estimate nucleated cell counts. Clones were sequenced by immunoSEQ multiplex PCR, and TCRdb holds only the in-frame ones, with some missing. The DNA was the basis for D and trimming; V, J and clone size are from that table. The data show over 85,000 clones, 84% seen once. The chain links TRBV4-3 to TRBJ2-3; D possibly corresponds to TRBD2 (6 bases). The origin of this receptor is a human donor in a cohort sampled during active COVID-19. Sequenced: peripheral blood. Here the CDR3 DNA reads TGCGCCAGCAGCCAAGTCGGGACGGGGGAGGGCACAGATACGCAGTATTTT. Translation gives CASSQVGTGEGTDTQYF.